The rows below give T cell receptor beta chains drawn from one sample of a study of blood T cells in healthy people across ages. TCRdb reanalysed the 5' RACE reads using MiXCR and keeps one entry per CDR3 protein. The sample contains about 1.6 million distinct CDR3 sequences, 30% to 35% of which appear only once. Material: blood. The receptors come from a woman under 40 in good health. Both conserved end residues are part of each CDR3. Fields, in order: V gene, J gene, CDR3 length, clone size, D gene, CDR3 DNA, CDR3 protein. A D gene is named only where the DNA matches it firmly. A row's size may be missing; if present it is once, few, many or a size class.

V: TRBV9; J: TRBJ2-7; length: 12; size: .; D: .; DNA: TGTGCCAGCAGCGCGACCCCCTACGAGCAGTACTTC; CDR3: CASSATPYEQYF
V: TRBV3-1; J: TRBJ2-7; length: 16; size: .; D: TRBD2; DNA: TGTGCCAGCAGCCAACGTGGCGGGAGGGAATCCTACGAGCAGTACTTC; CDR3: CASSQRGGRESYEQYF
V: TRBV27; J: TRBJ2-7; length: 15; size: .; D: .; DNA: TGTGCCAGCAGTGGACGTGGCTCCGGAGGCTACGAGCAGTACTTC; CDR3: CASSGRGSGGYEQYF
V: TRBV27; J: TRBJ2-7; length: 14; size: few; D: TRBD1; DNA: TGTGCCAGCAGTTCTCAGACAGGGGCCTACGAGCAGTACTTC; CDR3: CASSSQTGAYEQYF
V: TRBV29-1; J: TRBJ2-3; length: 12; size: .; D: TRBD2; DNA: TGCAGCGGGGAGGGAACCCCAGATACGCAGTATTTT; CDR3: CSGEGTPDTQYF
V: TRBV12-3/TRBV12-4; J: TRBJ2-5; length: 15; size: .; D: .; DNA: TGTGCCAACAGGGAGGTACAGGGGGGGCAAGTGACCCAGTACTTC; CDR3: CANREVQGGQVTQYF
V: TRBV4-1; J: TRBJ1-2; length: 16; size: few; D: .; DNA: TGCGCCAGCAGCCAAGAGGCAGGACGGATGCTCTATGGCTACACCTTC; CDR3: CASSQEAGRMLYGYTF
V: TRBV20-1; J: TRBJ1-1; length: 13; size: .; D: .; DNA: TGCAGTGCTACCATCCCGGGAGGCACTGAAGCTTTCTTT; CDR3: CSATIPGGTEAFF
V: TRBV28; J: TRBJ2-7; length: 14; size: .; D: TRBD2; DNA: TGTGCCAGCAGTTTATGGCGGGGGTCCTACGAGCAGTACTTC; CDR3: CASSLWRGSYEQYF
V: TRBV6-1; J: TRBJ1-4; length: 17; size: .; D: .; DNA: TGTGCCAGCAGTGAACGGGGCGGGAGGGCAACTAATGAAAAACTGTTTTTT; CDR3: CASSERGGRATNEKLFF
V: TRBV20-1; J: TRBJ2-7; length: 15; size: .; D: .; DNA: TGCAGTGCTGTCACTACGCGGGCTAGCTCCTACGAGCAGTACTTC; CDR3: CSAVTTRASSYEQYF
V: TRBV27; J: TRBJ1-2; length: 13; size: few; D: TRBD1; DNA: TGTGCCAGCAGTTTAGGGACAGCCTGGGGCTACACCTTC; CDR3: CASSLGTAWGYTF
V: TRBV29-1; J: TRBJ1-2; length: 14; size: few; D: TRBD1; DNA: TGCAGCGTTCCTGAGACAGGGTTCAACTATGGCTACACCTTC; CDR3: CSVPETGFNYGYTF
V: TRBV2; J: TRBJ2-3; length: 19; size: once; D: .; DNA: TGTGCCAGCTTAAGTGAGCGGACTAAAACCTTGACTAGCACAGATACGCAGTATTTT; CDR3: CASLSERTKTLTSTDTQYF
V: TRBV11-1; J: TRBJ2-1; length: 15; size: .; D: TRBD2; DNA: TGTGCCAGCGGCTTAATAGCGGGGACCTACAATGAGCAGTTCTTC; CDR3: CASGLIAGTYNEQFF
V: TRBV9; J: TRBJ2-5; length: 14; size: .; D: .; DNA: TGTGCCAGCACCTTCGGAGGGGGGCAAGAGACCCTGTACTTC; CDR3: CASTFGGGQETLYF
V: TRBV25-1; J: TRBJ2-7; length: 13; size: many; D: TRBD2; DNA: TGTGCCAGCAGAAGACTAGCGGGAGACGAGCAGTACTTC; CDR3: CASRRLAGDEQYF
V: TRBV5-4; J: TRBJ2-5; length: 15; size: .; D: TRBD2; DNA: TGTGCCAGCAGCTTCCCTAGCGGGGGGATAGAGACCCAGTACTTC; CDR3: CASSFPSGGIETQYF
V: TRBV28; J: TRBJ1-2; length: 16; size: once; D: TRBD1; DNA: TGTGCCAGCAGCTACTCGGGACAGGGGGGGTCCGGTGGCTACACCTTC; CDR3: CASSYSGQGGSGGYTF
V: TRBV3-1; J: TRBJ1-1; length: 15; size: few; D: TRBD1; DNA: TGTGCCAGCAGCCTTAGCCAGGGGGCGCTTAATGGAGCTTTCTTT; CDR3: CASSLSQGALNGAFF
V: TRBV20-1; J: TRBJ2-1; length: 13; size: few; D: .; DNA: TGCAGTGCTAGAGATCCCAGGGGACATGAGCAGTTCTTC; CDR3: CSARDPRGHEQFF
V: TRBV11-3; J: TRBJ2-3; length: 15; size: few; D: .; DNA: TGTGCCAGCAGCCCCGGGACCCCATTCGGAGATACGCAGTATTTT; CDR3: CASSPGTPFGDTQYF
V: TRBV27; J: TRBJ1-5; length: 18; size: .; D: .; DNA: TGTGCCAGCCTAGGTACGCCGGGACGGCCTTATAGCAATCAGCCCCAGCATTTT; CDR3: CASLGTPGRPYSNQPQHF
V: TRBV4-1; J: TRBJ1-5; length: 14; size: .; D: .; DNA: TGCGCCAGCAGCCAAGTGCTGAAGAATCAGCCCCAGCATTTT; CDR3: CASSQVLKNQPQHF
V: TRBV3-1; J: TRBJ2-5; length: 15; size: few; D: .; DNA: TGTGCCAGCAGCCAGGGACCCGATCTGGCCGAGACCCAGTACTTC; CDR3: CASSQGPDLAETQYF
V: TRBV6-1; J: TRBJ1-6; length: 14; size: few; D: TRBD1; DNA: TGTGCCAGCATGCGGGCAGGGGGGAATTCACCCCTCCACTTT; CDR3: CASMRAGGNSPLHF
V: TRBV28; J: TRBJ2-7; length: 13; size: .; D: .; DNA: TGTGCCAGCAGTACGTCCGAGGTCAGCCGGTGGTACTTC; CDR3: CASSTSEVSRWYF
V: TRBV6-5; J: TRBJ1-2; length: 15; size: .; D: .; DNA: TGTGCCAGCAGCTCTACTGATTCAGGGGTGCGTGGCTACACCTTC; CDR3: CASSSTDSGVRGYTF
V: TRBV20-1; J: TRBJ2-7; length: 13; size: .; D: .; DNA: TGCAGTGCTACCCAGTGGGGGACATACGAGCAGTACTTC; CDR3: CSATQWGTYEQYF
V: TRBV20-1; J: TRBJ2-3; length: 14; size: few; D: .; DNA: TGCAGTGCTCCACGGCGGGAGACAGGAGATACGCAGTATTTT; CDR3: CSAPRRETGDTQYF
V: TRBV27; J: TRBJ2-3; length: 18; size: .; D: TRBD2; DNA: TGTGCCAGCAGTTTATCAGGGCTAGCGGGAAGAAGCACAGATACGCAGTATTTT; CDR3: CASSLSGLAGRSTDTQYF
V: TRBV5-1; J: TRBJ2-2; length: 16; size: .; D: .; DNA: TGCGCCAGCAGCTTGGGGGCAGGGTTGAATTCCGGGGAGCTGTTTTTT; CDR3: CASSLGAGLNSGELFF
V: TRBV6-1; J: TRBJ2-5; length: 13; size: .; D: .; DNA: TGTGCCGGCAGTGAAGGGGCCGGGACGGCCCAGTACTTC; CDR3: CAGSEGAGTAQYF
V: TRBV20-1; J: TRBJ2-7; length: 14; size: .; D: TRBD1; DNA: TGCAGTGCTAGAGACCCAGGGGGCATTACCGAGCAGTACTTC; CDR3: CSARDPGGITEQYF
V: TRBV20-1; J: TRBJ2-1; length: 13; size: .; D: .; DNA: TGCAGTGCTAGCCTAGCCATGGACGGTGAGCAGTTCTTC; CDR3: CSASLAMDGEQFF
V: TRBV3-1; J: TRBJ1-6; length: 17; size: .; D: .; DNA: TGTGCCAGCAGCCAAGATCTGCGAGGGGGCTATAATTCACCCCTCCACTTT; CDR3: CASSQDLRGGYNSPLHF
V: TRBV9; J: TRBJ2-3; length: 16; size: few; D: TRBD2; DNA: TGTGCCAGCAGCGTTGGGACTAGCGGTCCTGGGGATACGCAGTATTTT; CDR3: CASSVGTSGPGDTQYF
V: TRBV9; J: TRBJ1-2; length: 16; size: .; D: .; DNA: TGTGCCAGCAGCGTAGGGGGGAGATCCCTTGGATCCGGCTACACCTTC; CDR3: CASSVGGRSLGSGYTF
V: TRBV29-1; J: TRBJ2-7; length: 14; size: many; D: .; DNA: TGCAGCGTTGTCAGGCCAGGGCCCTCCTACGAGCAGTACTTC; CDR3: CSVVRPGPSYEQYF
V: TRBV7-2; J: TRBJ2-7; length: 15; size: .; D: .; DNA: TGTGCCAGCAGCTTAGCCGGGACCCTGGTCTACGAGCAGTACTTC; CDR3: CASSLAGTLVYEQYF
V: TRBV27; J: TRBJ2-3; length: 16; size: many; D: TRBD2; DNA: TGTGCCAGCAGTCCCGTAGCGGGGGTTTTCACAGATACGCAGTATTTT; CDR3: CASSPVAGVFTDTQYF
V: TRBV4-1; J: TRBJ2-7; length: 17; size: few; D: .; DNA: TGCGCCAGCAGCCAAGGCCTAATGGGCAGGGCATCCTACGAGCAGTACTTC; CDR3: CASSQGLMGRASYEQYF
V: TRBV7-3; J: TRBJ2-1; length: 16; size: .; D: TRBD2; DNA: TGTGCCAGCAGTCCCCAAGCGGGAGGGCCATACAATGAGCAGTTCTTC; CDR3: CASSPQAGGPYNEQFF
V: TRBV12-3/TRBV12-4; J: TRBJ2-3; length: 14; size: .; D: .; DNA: TGTGCCAGCAGGATGGCAGTGAGAGCAGATACGCAGTATTTT; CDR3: CASRMAVRADTQYF
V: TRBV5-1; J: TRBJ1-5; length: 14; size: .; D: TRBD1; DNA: TGCGCCAGCAGCCGGGACAGCCTAAATCAGCCCCAGCATTTT; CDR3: CASSRDSLNQPQHF
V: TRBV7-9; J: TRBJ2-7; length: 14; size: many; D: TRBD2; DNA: TGTGCCAGCAGCTCTAGCGGGACCGGGGAAGAGCAGTACTTC; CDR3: CASSSSGTGEEQYF
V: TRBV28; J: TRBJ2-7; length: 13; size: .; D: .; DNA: TGTGCCAGCAGGCAGACAGGTACCTACGAGCAGTACTTC; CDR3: CASRQTGTYEQYF
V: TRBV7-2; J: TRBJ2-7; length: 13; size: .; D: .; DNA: TGTGCCAGCAGCCCATCATTTGGTGACGAGCAGTACTTC; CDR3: CASSPSFGDEQYF
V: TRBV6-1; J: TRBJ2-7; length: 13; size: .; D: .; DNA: TGTGCCAGCACCTCAGGGAGTAGAATGGAACAGTACTTC; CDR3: CASTSGSRMEQYF
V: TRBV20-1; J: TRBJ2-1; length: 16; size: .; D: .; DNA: TGCAGTGCTAGAGGTCGCGGCCGCAGCTCCTACAATGAGCAGTTCTTC; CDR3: CSARGRGRSSYNEQFF
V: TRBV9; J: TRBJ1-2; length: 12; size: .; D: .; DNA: TGTGCCAGCAGCGTAGGCGACTTGGGCTACACCTTC; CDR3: CASSVGDLGYTF